This TCR beta chain was captured in a study of OX40 agonist ivuxolimab in advanced cancers. The assay was immunoSEQ multiplex PCR, and TCRdb's table has in-frame clones only and misses some. Among about 86,000 clones listed, around 88% were seen once. The count of this clone is one. Its antigen is unidentified. Samples of blood were obtained at baseline, on cycle 4 day 1, and on cycle 7 day 1. Findings and caveats of the study: Blood T cells, both CD4+ and CD8+, expanded clonally by week 6 at 0.1 to 3.0 mg/kg.

This TCR came from an adult with an advanced solid tumor such as melanoma, head and neck, liver or kidney cancer. The sequencing used CD4+ or CD8+ T cells sorted from blood, collected in a trial of the OX40 agonist ivuxolimab.

The CDR3 DNA follows: TGTGCCAGCAGCTTTTTAAGGAGAGCGGTCACAGATACGCAGTATTTT. It specifies CASSFLRRAVTDTQYF. The V and J genes are TRBV12-1 and TRBJ2-3; the DNA was not compared with TRBD2, the D call given in the table. TRBV12-1 is reported as a pseudogene. The CDR3 runs to 16 residues.